These 30 T cell receptor beta chains share one sample of origin, sequenced in a study of T-cell memory formation after mild COVID-19. Each CDR3 protein is one row after TCRdb ran MiXCR on the 5' RACE reads. The table includes 45,000 to 65,000 distinct CDR3 sequences, 8% to 10% detected once. Sequences were obtained from PBMCs or a T cell subset sorted from them (not recorded which). The receptors originated from a man aged 18 to 30 who had mild COVID-19 (a few samples of this study predate the infection). Cell type and time point are not known.

The table lists this clonotype with a few counts. V and J are TRBV6-6 and TRBJ2-5; 7 bases are a match to TRBD1. The CDR3 sequence is 12 residues long. V lost 8 bases to trimming and J lost 7 bases; unmatched junction nucleotides: 7. Germline CDR1 is MNHNY and CDR2 is SVGAGI (reference sequence). In nucleotides, the CDR3 is TGTGCCAGCGGTACAGGGGACGGGACCCAGTACTTC. This sequence encodes CASGTGDGTQYF.

By its share, this clonotype is medium-sized. V usage is TRBV20-1 and J usage is TRBJ1-1; no firm D call. The CDR3 contains 12 residues. Germline loops: CDR1 DFQATT, CDR2 SNEGSKA (reference sequence). V shed 4 bases and J shed 1 base, with 7 bases lying between them. The CDR3 loop reads CSAIETNTEAFF. Here the CDR3 DNA reads TGCAGTGCTATAGAGACGAACACTGAAGCTTTCTTT.

In this sample, this clonotype turned up a few times. The V gene is TRBV7-8, the J gene TRBJ2-3; D uncertain. The germline gives CDR1 SGHVS, CDR2 FQNEAQ. V was cut by 5 bases and J by 0 bases, with 9 bases left in between. The CDR3 covers 14 residues. The CDR3 spells CASSPRRSTDTQYF. The CDR3 DNA follows: TGTGCCAGCAGCCCACGACGGAGCACAGATACGCAGTATTTT.

The sample holds a few counts of this clonotype. The chain joins TRBV24-1 to TRBJ2-1; the match to TRBD2 covers 12 bases. The V segment lost 4 bases and the J segment 3 bases; nucleotides outside the gene matches: 9. The CDR3 sequence is 18 residues long. Germline loops: CDR1 KGHDR, CDR2 SFDVKD. This chain's CDR3 is CATSDPATSGGIYNEQFF. Here the CDR3 DNA reads TGTGCCACCAGTGACCCCGCGACTAGCGGGGGTATCTACAATGAGCAGTTCTTC.

This clonotype was observed at least ten times. The rearrangement uses TRBV7-9 and TRBJ2-7, with TRBD2 identical over 8 bases. The CDR3 covers 18 residues. Looked up from germline, CDR1 is SEHNR and CDR2 is FQNEAQ (reference sequence). With V trimmed by 8 bases and J by 0 bases, 18 bases remained unmatched. The CDR3 region has the DNA TGTGCCAGCGCTATCGGGGGGGTCAGTCGACCCACCTCCTACGAGCAGTACTTC. Its protein is CASAIGGVSRPTSYEQYF.

This clonotype occurred many times. This CDR3 reads CASSFSGSSYEQYF. CDR3 nucleotides: TGTGCCAGCAGCTTCTCGGGGAGCTCCTACGAGCAGTACTTC. The chain recombines TRBV7-2 with TRBJ2-7; a possible D gene is TRBD2 (5 bases). The CDR3 has 14 amino acids. The germline gives CDR1 SGHTA, CDR2 FQGNSA. Trimming pared 3 bases from V and 0 bases from J, leaving 9 bases between.

The chain recombines TRBV12-3 or TRBV12-4 with TRBJ2-1; 7 positions match TRBD1. Trimming took 4 bases from V and 8 from J; bases not matched to a gene: 5. The CDR3 is 13 residues long. CDR3 residues: CASSSQGNHEQFF. The CDR3, as DNA: TGTGCCAGCAGTTCACAGGGGAACCATGAGCAGTTCTTC.

CDR3 loop: CASSVGGPGEKLFF. The DNA of the CDR3 is TGTGCCAGCAGCGTGGGGGGGCCGGGCGAAAAACTGTTTTTT. V is TRBV9 and J is TRBJ1-4, with D possibly being TRBD1 (6 bases). Germline loops: CDR1 SGDLS, CDR2 YYNGEE. V shed 2 bases and J shed 8 bases, with 13 bases lying between them. The CDR3 runs 14 residues.

The table lists this clonotype with a few counts. This chain links TRBV14 with TRBJ2-3; 7 bases are shared with TRBD2. Germline V lookup: CDR1 SGHDN, CDR2 FVKESK. With 5 bases clipped from V and 4 bases from J, the junction kept 6 bases outside the gene matches. The CDR3 sequence is 14 residues long. CDR3 residues: CASSKSGAADTQYF. The CDR3 bases are TGTGCCAGCAGCAAAAGCGGGGCCGCAGATACGCAGTATTTT.

This clonotype has a handful of counts. The chain recombines TRBV6-6 with TRBJ2-7; TRBD2 aligns across 7 bases. V was pared by 10 bases and J by 5 bases, with 17 bases of the junction left unmatched. The CDR3 has 15 residues. The germline V gene encodes CDR1 MNHNY and CDR2 SVGAGI (reference sequence). For the CDR3, the DNA is TGTGCCACCCGCGGTAGGGAGGGGAAGACCCACGAGCAGTACGTC. It specifies CATRGREGKTHEQYV.

The table lists this clonotype with a few counts. The chain combines TRBV28 with TRBJ1-2; weak D call: TRBD1 (5 bases). Trimming cost V 2 bases and J 4 bases, with 17 bases left between them. CDR3 length: 16 amino acids. CDR1 and CDR2 (germline): MDHEN, SYDVKM. CDR3 loop: CASSLNSLRVLYGYTF. In nucleotides, the CDR3 is TGTGCCAGCAGTTTAAACTCACTCAGGGTGCTCTATGGCTACACCTTC.

This clonotype was seen more than once but under ten times. The J gene is TRBJ1-4, the V gene TRBV5-1; D gene ambiguous. The ends were cut back, 6 bases at V and 0 bases at J, with 9 bases in the middle. The CDR3 runs 14 residues. Germline V lookup: CDR1 SGHRS, CDR2 YFSETQ. The CDR3 sequence: CASKPDPTNEKLFF. The CDR3 DNA reads TGCGCCAGCAAACCGGACCCAACTAATGAAAAACTGTTTTTT.

Many counts were recorded for this clonotype. The chain recombines TRBV3-1 with TRBJ1-2; 8 bases are shared with TRBD1. V gave up 4 bases and J gave up 5 bases; unmatched junction bases: 9. There are 15 residues in the CDR3. Germline V gives CDR1 LGHDT, CDR2 YNNKEL (reference sequence). CDR3 loop: CASSRRGTGAYGYTF. The CDR3 nucleotides read TGTGCCAGCAGCCGAAGAGGGACAGGCGCTTATGGCTACACCTTC.

This clonotype came up a few times. V gene TRBV20-1 combines with J gene TRBJ2-7; TRBD2 matches 8 bases. Looked up from germline, CDR1 is DFQATT and CDR2 is SNEGSKA (reference sequence). V was clipped by 3 bases and J by 3 bases; unmatched bases: 1. The CDR3 totals 12 residues. The CDR3 reads CSASGGGYEQYV. The CDR3 region has the DNA TGCAGTGCTAGCGGGGGGGGCTACGAGCAGTACGTC.

The V and J genes are TRBV20-1 and TRBJ1-2; D perhaps matches TRBD1 (6 bases). The length of the CDR3 is 14 residues. V shed 0 bases and J shed 8 bases, with 16 bases lying between them. Germline CDR1 and CDR2: DFQATT and SNEGSKA (reference sequence). CDR3 in DNA: TGCAGTGCTAGAGAGACGAGGGGGGCCTGGGGCTACACCTTC. Translation gives CSARETRGAWGYTF.

This clonotype occurred a few times. This chain uses TRBV7-3 with TRBJ2-2; D remains ambiguous. Trimming took 2 bases from V and 1 from J, leaving 11 bases between them. CDR3 length: 16 amino acids. Germline V gene sequence: CDR1 SGHTA, CDR2 FQGTGA. The CDR3 nucleotides are TGTGCCAGCAGCTTATTCGCCGTTAAGAACACCGGGGAGCTGTTTTTT. This sequence encodes CASSLFAVKNTGELFF.

This clonotype was observed a few times. The chain joins TRBV10-3 to TRBJ1-1; maybe TRBD1 (5 bases). The germline gives CDR1 ENHRY, CDR2 SYGVKD. V was shortened by 11 bases and J by 3 bases, with 7 bases between the two germline ends. The CDR3 contains 10 residues. The CDR3 loop reads CAAGDTEAFF. The DNA of the CDR3 is TGTGCCGCGGGGGACACTGAAGCTTTCTTT.

The genes are TRBV11-2 and TRBJ2-5, with a weak D call TRBD1 (6 bases). Trimming left V 5 bases short and J 5 bases short, with 18 bases between. Germline CDR1 SGHAT, CDR2 FQNNGV. This CDR3 spans 15 amino acids. The CDR3 reads CASSPTGSRWETQYF. The CDR3, as DNA: TGTGCCAGCAGCCCGACAGGCTCCCGCTGGGAGACCCAGTACTTC.

This clonotype occurred once. CDR3 DNA sequence: TGCAGTGCTAGACAGGGGAATCAGCCCCAGCATTTT. Protein product: CSARQGNQPQHF. The chain carries TRBV20-1 and TRBJ1-5; tentative D call: TRBD1 (6 bases). V was clipped by 2 bases and J by 4 bases, with 6 bases between them. Germline V gene lookup returns CDR1 DFQATT and CDR2 SNEGSKA (reference sequence). CDR3 length: 12 amino acids.

This clonotype is medium-sized (0.01 to 0.1%) by share. The chain uses TRBV5-1 and TRBJ2-1, with TRBD2 matching 7 bases. Germline V gene sequence: CDR1 SGHRS, CDR2 YFSETQ. V was clipped by 9 bases and J by 7 bases; unmatched bases: 16. The CDR3 is 15 residues long. The chain's CDR3 is CATAIELYSGNEQFF. The DNA for the CDR3 is TGCGCCACCGCAATTGAACTGTATAGCGGGAATGAGCAGTTCTTC.

This clonotype was seen a few times. This chain uses TRBV7-2 with TRBJ2-5, with 10 bases lining up with TRBD2. V was clipped by 2 bases and J by 7 bases; unmatched bases: 7. This CDR3 region has 15 residues. Germline V gene data show CDR1 as SGHTA and CDR2 as FQGNSA. CDR3: CASSLTSGVSGTQYF. In nucleotides, the CDR3 is TGTGCCAGCAGCTTAACTAGCGGGGTATCCGGGACCCAGTACTTC.

CDR3: CASSLGRRATNEKLFF. The CDR3 nucleotides read TGTGCCAGCAGCTTAGGAAGGAGGGCAACTAATGAAAAACTGTTTTTT. This chain connects TRBV7-9 to TRBJ1-4, with unresolved D. Trimming took 1 base from V and 0 from J, leaving 9 bases between them. The CDR3 loop spans 16 amino acids. The germline V gene encodes CDR1 SEHNR and CDR2 FQNEAQ (reference sequence). The full variable domain, with the rest looked up from reference TRBV7-9 and TRBJ1-4, is DTGVSQNPRHKITKRGQNVTFRCDPISEHNRLYWYRQTLGQGPEFLTYFQNEAQLEKSRLLSDRFSAERPKGSFSTLEIQRTEQGDSAMYLCASSLGRRATNEKLFFGSGTQLSVL.

This clonotype was seen ten or more times. V and J are TRBV5-1 and TRBJ2-5; 8 positions match TRBD1. Trimming at V came to 1 base and at J to 5 bases, leaving 1 base not matched to a gene. The germline CDR1 and CDR2 sequences are SGHRS and YFSETQ. The CDR3 length is 13 residues. The CDR3 spells CASSLRQGETQYF. CDR3 in DNA: TGCGCCAGCAGCTTGAGACAGGGGGAGACCCAGTACTTC.

This clonotype came up many times. The chain carries TRBV5-1 and TRBJ2-3, with TRBD2 matching over 11 bases. Germline V gene data show CDR1 as SGHRS and CDR2 as YFSETQ. This CDR3 region has 15 residues. V lost 6 bases to trimming and J lost 0 bases; unmatched junction nucleotides: 3. In nucleotides, the CDR3 is TGCGCCAGCATTAGCGGGGGGGAAAGCACAGATACGCAGTATTTT. This translates into CASISGGESTDTQYF.

This clonotype was observed many times. The chain couples TRBV6-2 or TRBV6-3 to TRBJ1-6, with D perhaps matching TRBD1 (5 bases). CDR3 length: 12 residues. Germline V CDR1 and CDR2: MNHEY, SVGEGT. Trimming took off 6 bases at V and 14 bases at J, with 14 bases between the two ends. The CDR3 region has the DNA TGTGCCAGCAGCCATGCCAGGGCTACCCTCCACTTT. Protein: CASSHARATLHF.

This sequence joins TRBV5-1 and TRBJ2-5; unclear D gene. From germline, CDR1 is SGHRS and CDR2 YFSETQ. The CDR3 spans 15 residues. The V and J ends lost 0 bases and 5 bases respectively, with 14 bases between them. The CDR3 nucleotides read TGCGCCAGCAGCTTGGTGTCTAGTTCTTTGGAGACCCAGTACTTC. The encoded protein is CASSLVSSSLETQYF. The full variable domain, completed using reference TRBV5-1 and TRBJ2-5, is KAGVTQTPRYLIKTRGQQVTLSCSPISGHRSVSWYQQTPGQGLQFLFEYFSETQRNKGNFPGRFSGRQFSNSRSEMNVSTLELGDSALYLCASSLVSSSLETQYFGPGTRLLVL.

The chain links TRBV13 to TRBJ1-2; 8 bases are shared with TRBD1. The CDR3 has 14 amino acids. Trimming removed 0 bases from V and 3 bases from J; junction bases left unmatched: 0. Per the germline V gene, CDR1 is PRHDT and CDR2 is FYEKMQ (reference sequence). CDR3 sequence (DNA): TGTGCCAGCAGCTTAGGGACAGGGGACTATGGCTACACCTTC. As protein: CASSLGTGDYGYTF.

This clonotype was seen repeatedly, ten times or more. The rearrangement joins TRBV7-9 to TRBJ1-1; 10 nucleotides agree with TRBD1. Germline CDR1 reads SEHNR; CDR2 reads FQNEAQ (reference sequence). The CDR3 contains 13 residues. J gave up 5 bases and V 3 bases, and 0 bases lay outside the gene matches. CDR3 protein: CASSLGQGTEAFF. CDR3 in DNA: TGTGCCAGCAGCTTGGGACAGGGGACTGAAGCTTTCTTT.

The J gene is TRBJ1-1, the V gene TRBV7-2; D is ambiguous. The CDR3 has 13 amino acids. Germline CDR1 reads SGHTA; CDR2 reads FQGNSA. Trimming took 5 bases from V and 3 from J, leaving 10 bases between them. The CDR3 bases are TGTGCCAGCAGCCCGACGGCACACACTGAAGCTTTCTTT. It specifies CASSPTAHTEAFF.

This clonotype appeared once. The chain carries TRBV7-2 and TRBJ2-5; D possibly matches TRBD1 or TRBD2 (5 bases each). The V end was cut by 1 base, the J end by 5 bases, with 20 bases between. Germline V gene sequence: CDR1 SGHTA, CDR2 FQGNSA. This CDR3 region has 17 residues. In DNA, the CDR3 is TGTGCCAGCAGCTTAGGACGTGCGGGCAGGGTGGGGGAGACCCAGTACTTC. Encoded protein: CASSLGRAGRVGETQYF.